This passage covers 16 T cell receptor beta chains from one sample sequenced in a study of shared clonotypes between healthy human individuals. Positively selected for CCR7, the CD45RO-negative cells used as naive CD8 cells excluded terminally differentiated effector memory CD45RA+ cells. Clones were read by immunoSEQ multiplex PCR, and TCRdb kept only the in-frame ones, dropping some. The sample shows approximately 810,000 clones, around 92% of them seen only once. The sample comprised naive CD8+ T cells sorted from blood. These receptors were collected from a man aged 25 to 45 in good health.

The V call is TRBV2, the J call TRBJ2-6; D gene uncertain. Germline V lookup: CDR1 SNHLY, CDR2 FYNNEI. The CDR3 is made up of 17 amino acids. V shed 6 bases and J shed 0 bases, with 15 bases lying between them. CDR3 amino acids: CASSAFMGSSGANVLTF. The CDR3 region has the DNA TGTGCCAGCAGCGCCTTTATGGGCAGCTCTGGGGCCAACGTCCTGACTTTC.

This clone has only one observation. The chain employs TRBV30 and TRBJ2-1, with 11 bases that match TRBD2. CDR1 and CDR2 from the germline V gene are GTSNPN and SVGIG (reference sequence). The CDR3 loop spans 14 amino acids. J was trimmed by 9 bases and V by 0 bases; bases with no gene match: 4. The CDR3 DNA follows: TGTGCCTGGAGTGTACTAGCGGGAGAAATTGAGCAGTTCTTC. It encodes CAWSVLAGEIEQFF.

CDR3 loop: CAWDRDRTYEQYF. The CDR3 nucleotides read TGTGCCTGGGACAGGGATCGGACCTACGAGCAGTACTTC. The rearrangement uses TRBV30 and TRBJ2-7; 7 nucleotides agree with TRBD1. The CDR3 covers 13 residues. The germline gives CDR1 GTSNPN, CDR2 SVGIG (reference sequence). The J segment lost 2 bases and the V segment lost 5 bases, leaving 6 bases of the junction unmatched.

V is TRBV5-3 and J is TRBJ1-1, with TRBD1 matching over 7 bases. TRBV5-3 is treated as an ORF (open reading frame) with a function not yet certain. With V trimmed by 5 bases and J by 0 bases, 7 bases remained unmatched. The CDR3 runs 15 residues. CDR3 region: CARRVPGQMNTEAFF. The CDR3 region has the DNA TGTGCCAGAAGAGTTCCGGGACAGATGAACACTGAAGCTTTCTTT.

The gene calls are TRBV7-6 and TRBJ1-1; 9 bases map to TRBD1. Germline trimming cut 1 base from V and 5 bases from J; bases unmatched to any gene: 5. There are 15 residues in the CDR3. Germline lookup yields CDR1 SGHVS and CDR2 FNYEAQ. This CDR3 is CASSLDWDRETEAFF. DNA of the CDR3: TGTGCCAGCAGCTTAGACTGGGACAGGGAGACTGAAGCTTTCTTT.

Only one count was recorded for this clone. The sample has other DNA sequences that encode this CDR3 too. The V call is TRBV27, the J call TRBJ2-7, with 10 bases fitting TRBD2. The CDR3 loop spans 14 amino acids. J lost 4 bases, V lost 3 bases, and 3 bases had no gene match. Germline assignment: CDR1 MNHEY and CDR2 SMNVEV (reference sequence). This chain's CDR3 is CASSFSSGSYEQYF. In nucleotides, the CDR3 is TGTGCCAGCAGTTTTTCTAGCGGGAGTTACGAGCAGTACTTC.

The chain has TRBV2 and TRBJ2-5; TRBD2 matches at 7 bases. The germline CDR1 and CDR2 sequences are SNHLY and FYNNEI. This CDR3 has 15 residues. After removal of 7 bases from V and 0 bases from J, the junction contained 8 bases not matched to a gene. The CDR3 sequence is CASIGTNLYQETQYF. In DNA, the CDR3 is TGTGCCAGCATAGGGACTAACTTGTACCAAGAGACCCAGTACTTC.

This chain joins TRBV5-5 and TRBJ2-2; D possibly matches TRBD1 or TRBD2 (5 bases each). This CDR3 contains 18 residues. The V gene's germline CDR1 is SGHKS and CDR2 YYEKEE (reference sequence). Between the trimmed V and J ends, which lost 2 bases and 2 bases, there was a span of 19 bases. The CDR3 reads CASSFLPVGTDNTGELFF. The CDR3 region has the DNA TGTGCCAGCAGCTTTCTTCCTGTGGGGACGGATAACACCGGGGAGCTGTTTTTT.

The V call is TRBV9, the J call TRBJ2-5; weak D call: TRBD2 (6 bases). Germline CDR1 and CDR2: SGDLS and YYNGEE. V gave up 3 bases and J gave up 3 bases, with 9 bases separating them. This CDR3 contains 13 residues. Here the CDR3 DNA reads TGTGCCAGCAGCGGAGGAGGGAAAGAGACCCAGTACTTC. This codes for CASSGGGKETQYF.

The chain combines TRBV14 with TRBJ2-1, with D uncertain. The CDR3 runs to 14 residues. CDR1 and CDR2 (germline): SGHDN, FVKESK. V lost 2 bases to trimming and J lost 0 bases, with 5 bases between them. The CDR3 reads CASSQSSSYNEQFF. The CDR3 nucleotides read TGTGCCAGCAGCCAAAGTTCCTCCTACAATGAGCAGTTCTTC.

This chain uses TRBV5-6 with TRBJ2-3, with unresolved D. CDR3 size: 14 residues. Germline CDR1 is SGHDT and CDR2 is YYEEEE. V gave up 4 bases and J gave up 1 base, with 10 bases separating them. The CDR3 DNA sequence: TGTGCCAGCAGCCCGGGCCCTGGCACAGATACGCAGTATTTT. It is translated as CASSPGPGTDTQYF.

The gene calls are TRBV27 and TRBJ2-1, with 7 bases identical to TRBD2. Germline CDR1 and CDR2: MNHEY and SMNVEV (reference sequence). Unmatched junction bases numbered 8, after V lost 2 bases and J lost 4 bases. The CDR3 has 16 residues. In DNA form, the CDR3 reads TGTGCCAGCAGTTTAGTCAGCGGGAATGTGTACAATGAGCAGTTCTTC. Protein product: CASSLVSGNVYNEQFF.

As for this clone: Other DNA sequences from this sample encode an identical CDR3 as well. V is TRBV28 and J is TRBJ2-7, with 14 bases aligning to TRBD2. The CDR3 contains 14 residues. Germline assignment: CDR1 MDHEN and CDR2 SYDVKM. After removal of 5 bases from V and 5 bases from J, the junction contained 2 bases not matched to a gene. This CDR3 is CASSPGLAGDEQYF. In DNA, the CDR3 is TGTGCCAGCAGTCCGGGACTAGCGGGAGACGAGCAGTACTTC.

The V call is TRBV4-1, the J call TRBJ2-7; D is unclear. The CDR3 is 13 residues long. From germline, CDR1 is MGHRA and CDR2 YSYEKL. Trimming took off 1 base at V and 4 bases at J, with 8 bases between the two ends. CDR3 in amino acids: CASSQGPVYEQYF. The CDR3 region has the DNA TGCGCCAGCAGCCAAGGTCCCGTTTACGAGCAGTACTTC.

The CDR3 DNA sequence: TGTGCCAGCAGTCCGGGACTAGCGGGAATGTACGAGCAGTACTTC. Translating it yields CASSPGLAGMYEQYF. The chain links TRBV2 to TRBJ2-7; 13 bases map to TRBD2. CDR3 size: 15 residues. The germline CDR1 and CDR2 sequences are SNHLY and FYNNEI. V dropped 5 bases and J dropped 4; count of bases not matched to a gene: 5.

Of note for this clone: In the same sample, other DNA sequences code for this CDR3. The rearrangement joins TRBV4-3 to TRBJ1-2, with TRBD1 matching over 8 bases. Germline values: CDR1 LGHNA, CDR2 YSLEER. Germline trimming cut 3 bases from V and 5 bases from J; bases unmatched to any gene: 5. The CDR3 length is 14 residues. DNA of the CDR3: TGCGCCAGCAGCCAGAAACAGGGGGGATATGGCTACACCTTC. Its translation is CASSQKQGGYGYTF.